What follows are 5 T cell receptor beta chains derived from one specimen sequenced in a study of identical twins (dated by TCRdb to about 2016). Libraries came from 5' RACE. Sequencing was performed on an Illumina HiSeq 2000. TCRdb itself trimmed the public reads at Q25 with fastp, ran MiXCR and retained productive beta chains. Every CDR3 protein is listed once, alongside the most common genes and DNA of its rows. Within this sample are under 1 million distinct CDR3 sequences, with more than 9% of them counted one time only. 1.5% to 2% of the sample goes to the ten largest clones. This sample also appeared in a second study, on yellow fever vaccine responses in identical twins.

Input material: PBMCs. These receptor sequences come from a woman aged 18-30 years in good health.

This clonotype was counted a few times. CDR3 DNA: TGTGCCAGCAGCGCCTCGGGGGCAGCGAATTCACCCCTCCACTTT. It codes for CASSASGAANSPLHF. The chain employs TRBV9 and TRBJ1-6; D might be TRBD1 (6 bases). V gave up 3 bases and J gave up 7 bases, with 14 bases separating them. Germline-derived CDR1 and CDR2 are SGDLS and YYNGEE. The CDR3 has 15 residues. The full variable domain, completed using reference TRBV9 and TRBJ1-6, is DSGVTQTPKHLITATGQRVTLRCSPRSGDLSVYWYQQSLDQGLQFLIQYYNGEERAKGNILERFSAQQFPDLHSELNLSSLELGDSALYFCASSASGAANSPLHFGNGTRLTVT.

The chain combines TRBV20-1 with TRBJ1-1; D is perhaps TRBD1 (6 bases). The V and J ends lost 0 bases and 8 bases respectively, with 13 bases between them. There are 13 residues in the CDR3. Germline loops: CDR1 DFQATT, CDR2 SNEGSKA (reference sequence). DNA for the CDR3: TGCAGTGCTAGAGATTGGGGGGCTGCCGAAGCTTTCTTT. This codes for CSARDWGAAEAFF.

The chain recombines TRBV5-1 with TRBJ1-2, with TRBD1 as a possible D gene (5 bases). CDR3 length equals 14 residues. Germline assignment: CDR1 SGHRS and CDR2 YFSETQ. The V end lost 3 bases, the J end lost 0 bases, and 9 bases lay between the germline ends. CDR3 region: CASSYSGSNYGYTF. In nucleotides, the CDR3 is TGCGCCAGCAGCTACTCAGGGTCTAACTATGGCTACACCTTC.

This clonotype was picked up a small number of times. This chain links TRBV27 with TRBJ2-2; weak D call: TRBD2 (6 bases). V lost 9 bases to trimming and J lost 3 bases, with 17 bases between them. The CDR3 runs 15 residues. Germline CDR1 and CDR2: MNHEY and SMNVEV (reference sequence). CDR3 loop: CASRDPGLYTGELFF. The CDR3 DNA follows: TGTGCCAGTCGAGACCCGGGACTGTACACCGGGGAGCTGTTTTTT.

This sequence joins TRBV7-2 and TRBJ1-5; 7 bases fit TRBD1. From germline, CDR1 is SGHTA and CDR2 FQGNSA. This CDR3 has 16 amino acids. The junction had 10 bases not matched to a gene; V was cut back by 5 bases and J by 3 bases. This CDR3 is CASSPPRQGLNQPQHF. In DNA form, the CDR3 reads TGTGCCAGCAGCCCCCCCCGACAGGGACTCAATCAGCCCCAGCATTTT.